The clone carrying this T cell receptor (beta chain) was recorded many times. The antigen remains undetermined. The CDR3 extends over 15 amino acids. Germline-derived CDR1 and CDR2 are SGHRS and YFSETQ. The ends lost 4 bases at V and 7 bases at J; junction bases unmatched: 5. This specimen comes from a study of regulatory T cells in long-lasting Graves disease. Study-wide findings and caveats: Between persistent patients, about 2,500 public clonotypes were shared, exceeding the approximately 990 shared between new patients. Newly diagnosed Graves' patients exceeded persistent ones in TCR diversity.

Time point in this sample: newly diagnosed GD, antithyroid drugs for less than 3 months. Preparation of the TCR library used RNA extracted from PBMCs. TCR beta libraries were built with iRepertoire HTBI primers and Arm-PCR of CDR3 regions. TCRdb ran MiXCR on the multiplex PCR reads and lists one entry per CDR3 protein. The sample carries roughly 500,000 distinct CDR3 sequences, about 14% recorded once. The same data also went into a second study, on T cells in Graves' hyperthyroidism and ophthalmopathy. In that study: Most clonotypes that expanded in the thyroid above 0.001 also showed up in blood.

The genes are TRBV5-1 and TRBJ2-3, with 14 bases matching TRBD2. The sample here was peripheral blood mononuclear cells (PBMCs), taken at new diagnosis, from a patient treated with antithyroid drugs. The TCR comes from a young man with Graves disease. CDR3 DNA: TGCGCCAGCAGCGCGGGACTAGCGGGAGTAAATACGCAGTATTTT. Translating it yields CASSAGLAGVNTQYF. Full variable domain (rest looked up from reference TRBV5-1 and TRBJ2-3): KAGVTQTPRYLIKTRGQQVTLSCSPISGHRSVSWYQQTPGQGLQFLFEYFSETQRNKGNFPGRFSGRQFSNSRSEMNVSTLELGDSALYLCASSAGLAGVNTQYFGPGTRLTVL.